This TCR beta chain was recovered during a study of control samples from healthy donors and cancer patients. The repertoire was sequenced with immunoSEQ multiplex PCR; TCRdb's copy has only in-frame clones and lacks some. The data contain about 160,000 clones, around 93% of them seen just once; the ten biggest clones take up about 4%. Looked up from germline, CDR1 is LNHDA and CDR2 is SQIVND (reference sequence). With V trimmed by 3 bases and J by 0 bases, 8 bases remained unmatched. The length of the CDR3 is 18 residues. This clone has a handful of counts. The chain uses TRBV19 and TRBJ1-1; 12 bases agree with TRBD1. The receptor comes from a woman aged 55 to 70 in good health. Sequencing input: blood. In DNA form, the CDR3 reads TGTGCCAGTAGTATGTTGAGCCGGGACAGGGGGCTGAACACTGAAGCTTTCTTT. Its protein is CASSMLSRDRGLNTEAFF.